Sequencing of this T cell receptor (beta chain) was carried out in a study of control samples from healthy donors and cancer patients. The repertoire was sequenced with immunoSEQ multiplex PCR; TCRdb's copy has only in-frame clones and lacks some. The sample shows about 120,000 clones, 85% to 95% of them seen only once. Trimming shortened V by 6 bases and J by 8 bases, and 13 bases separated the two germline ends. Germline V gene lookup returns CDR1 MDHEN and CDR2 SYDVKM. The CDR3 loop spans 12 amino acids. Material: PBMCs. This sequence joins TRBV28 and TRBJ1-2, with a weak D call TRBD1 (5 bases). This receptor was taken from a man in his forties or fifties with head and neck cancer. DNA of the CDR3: TGTGCCAGCAGGTCGGGGGGTAGGGGCTACACCTTC. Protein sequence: CASRSGGRGYTF.